This section outlines one T cell receptor (beta chain) sequence together with its context. These data originate in a study of blood T cell repertoires in COVID-19. Sequencing used immunoSEQ multiplex PCR; TCRdb keeps in-frame clones, though not all of them. The sample shows approximately 150,000 clones, approximately 80% of them seen only once. CDR3 length: 16 amino acids. V shed 4 bases and J 1 base; nucleotides not matched to a gene: 5. Germline V CDR1 and CDR2: SGHNT, YYREEE (reference sequence). The TCR comes from a human donor in a cohort sampled during active COVID-19. J is TRBJ1-1 and V is TRBV5-4; 12 positions agree with TRBD1. The specimen sequenced was peripheral blood. The CDR3 spells CASSTGTGGRNTEAFF. As DNA, the CDR3 is TGTGCCAGCAGCACCGGGACAGGGGGCCGGAACACTGAAGCTTTCTTT.